The 22 T cell receptor beta chains in this list originate from one sample, sequenced in a study of T cells expressing NK-cell markers. After re-calling the 5' RACE reads, TCRdb lists one entry per CDR3 protein, DNA absent. Across approximately 550,000 distinct CDR3 sequences, the top ten clones capture about 3.6% of the sample. Specimen: blood T cells: a sorted CD56 or NKG2C T cell subset, CD4+ or CD8+ T cells, or bulk PBMC T cells (not recorded which). All receptors derive from a man younger than 35 in good health.

The chain combines TRBV3-1 with TRBJ2-1; TCRdb gives TRBD2 as the D gene, but with no DNA this cannot be confirmed. From germline, CDR1 is LGHDT and CDR2 YNNKEL (reference sequence). The CDR3 loop spans 15 amino acids. This CDR3 reads CASSQDLGSGRDQFF.

This sequence joins TRBV7-9 and TRBJ1-5; there is no DNA to check the TCRdb D call of TRBD1. This CDR3 is built from 15 residues. Germline loops: CDR1 SEHNR, CDR2 FQNEAQ (reference sequence). The CDR3 is CASSGTGYRNQPQHF.

The CDR3 here is CASSGLAEVSYEQYF. The chain employs TRBV5-1 and TRBJ2-7; TCRdb gives TRBD2 as the D gene, but with no DNA this cannot be confirmed. This CDR3 is built from 15 residues. CDR1 is SGHRS and CDR2 is YFSETQ in the germline V gene.

The CDR3 region is CASSKAEQTPPPSNQPQHF. The chain employs TRBV21-1 and TRBJ1-5. TRBV21-1 is classified as a pseudogene. The CDR3 has 19 amino acids.

The chain joins TRBV12-3 or TRBV12-4 to TRBJ1-2; TCRdb lists TRBD1, though no DNA is available to test this call. The CDR3 spans 15 residues. Here the CDR3 reads CASSLAHSGGNGYTF.

The chain uses TRBV3-1 and TRBJ1-1. The CDR3 extends over 15 amino acids. Germline V gene sequence: CDR1 LGHDT, CDR2 YNNKEL (reference sequence). Here the CDR3 reads CASSNIDIGLAEAFF.

The chain uses TRBV6-1 and TRBJ2-2; the TCRdb call, TRBD1, lacks DNA for checking. Germline CDR1 MNHNS, CDR2 SASEGT. The CDR3 runs to 15 residues. CDR3 amino acids: CASSLLRGGTGELFF.

This chain connects TRBV14 to TRBJ1-6. CDR1 and CDR2 (germline): SGHDN, FVKESK. The CDR3 consists of 14 residues. This CDR3 is CASSLNRGNSPLHF.

The CDR3 is CASSQVLGQGAHNQPQHF. The chain has TRBV4-1 and TRBJ1-5; the D call of TRBD1 rests on TCRdb alone, since no DNA is present to check it. Germline CDR1 and CDR2: MGHRA and YSYEKL. This CDR3 is built from 18 residues.

The V and J genes are TRBV6-1 and TRBJ2-7; the TRBD1 assignment by TCRdb is unverifiable without DNA. The V gene's germline CDR1 is MNHNS and CDR2 SASEGT. The CDR3 runs 18 residues. CDR3: CASRRTGTGITNPYEQYF.

The V and J genes are TRBV7-9 and TRBJ2-3; TCRdb's D call of TRBD2 is untestable without DNA. Germline lookup yields CDR1 SEHNR and CDR2 FQNEAQ (reference sequence). The CDR3 has 12 amino acids. The CDR3 sequence: CASSPAEGTQYF. The variable domain in full, with the rest retrieved from reference TRBV7-9 and TRBJ2-3, is DTGVSQNPRHKITKRGQNVTFRCDPISEHNRLYWYRQTLGQGPEFLTYFQNEAQLEKSRLLSDRFSAERPKGSFSTLEIQRTEQGDSAMYLCASSPAEGTQYFGPGTRLTVL.

This chain uses TRBV20-1 with TRBJ2-1; TCRdb designates TRBD2, a call that cannot be tested without DNA. The CDR3 runs to 13 residues. Germline V CDR1 and CDR2: DFQATT, SNEGSKA (reference sequence). CDR3 protein: CSASGLGGNEQFF.

The chain combines TRBV20-1 with TRBJ2-3. CDR3 length: 14 residues. CDR1 is DFQATT, CDR2 SNEGSKA, per germline (reference sequence). The CDR3 is CSARAFRNTDTQYF.

The gene calls are TRBV12-3 or TRBV12-4 and TRBJ1-2. CDR3 length: 13 amino acids. CDR3 sequence reads: CASVGNRNYGYTF.

CDR3 in amino acids: CASSLTGTSADTQYF. The rearrangement joins TRBV7-3 to TRBJ2-3. Germline V gene lookup returns CDR1 SGHTA and CDR2 FQGTGA. This CDR3 has 15 residues. Looking up the rest from reference TRBV7-3 and TRBJ2-3 gives the full variable domain: GAGVSQTPSNKVTEKGKYVELRCDPISGHTALYWYRQSLGQGPEFLIYFQGTGAADDSGLPNDRFFAVRPEGSVSTLKIQRTERGDSAVYLCASSLTGTSADTQYFGPGTRLTVL.

J is TRBJ2-1 and V is TRBV3-1. Germline CDR1 reads LGHDT; CDR2 reads YNNKEL (reference sequence). The CDR3 has 15 amino acids. This chain's CDR3 is CASSPTAEIHNEQFF.

V gene TRBV12-3 or TRBV12-4 combines with J gene TRBJ2-3; the D gene TCRdb calls, TRBD2, cannot be checked with no DNA. The length of the CDR3 is 15 residues. The chain's CDR3 is CASNPGLAGVDTQYF.

V and J are TRBV4-3 and TRBJ2-2. The CDR3 loop spans 14 amino acids. CDR1 is LGHNA and CDR2 is YSLEER in the germline V gene. The CDR3 here is CASSQGYLTGELFF.

The chain uses TRBV6-2 or TRBV6-3 and TRBJ2-1. The CDR3 spans 14 residues. Germline V gene lookup returns CDR1 MNHEY and CDR2 SVGEGT. This CDR3 reads CASSLAASYNEQFF.

The V call is TRBV12-3 or TRBV12-4, the J call TRBJ2-7; TCRdb names TRBD2, which stays unverified in the absence of DNA. The CDR3 sequence is 12 residues long. CDR3 sequence reads: CASSGDYTKQYF.

The rearrangement links TRBV7-9 to TRBJ1-3; there is no DNA to check the TCRdb D call of TRBD1. Looked up from germline, CDR1 is SEHNR and CDR2 is FQNEAQ (reference sequence). The CDR3 has 13 residues. CDR3 protein: CASSLRDGNTIYF.

J is TRBJ1-5 and V is TRBV12-3 or TRBV12-4; TCRdb selects TRBD1, and the lack of DNA leaves this call unchecked. The CDR3 contains 14 residues. This chain's CDR3 is CASSPGRTDQPQHF.